This TCR beta chain was found in a study of CXCR3-negative and CXCR3-positive naive CD8 T cells. Study-wide results and caveats: More hydrophobic TRB CDR3s occurred in CXCR3-positive than in CXCR3-negative naive cells. Much lower diversity was found in memory CD8+ cells, while both naive subsets had comparably high diversity. Naive CXCR3-negative and CXCR3-positive cells had similar TRBV-TRBJ usage; memory differed.

Note on this clonotype: Its antigen is unknown.

This CDR3 is 13 amino acids long. Germline lookup yields CDR1 MDHEN and CDR2 SYDVKM. cDNA libraries for TRB were generated by 5' RACE incorporating UMI labels. Reanalyzing the 5' RACE reads, TCRdb keeps one entry per CDR3 protein, without DNA. Its clone listing holds over 55,000 distinct CDR3 sequences. The CD45RO-CCR7+CD27+CD95- phenotype denoted naive CD8+ T cells. The chain uses TRBV28 and TRBJ1-5. The sequenced sample was naive CXCR3+ CD8+ T cells from blood. Documented subset: CD45RO-CCR7+CD27+CD95- naive CD8+ T cells expressing CXCR3 (TNR3+). The receptor's source is a human donor in good health. Some clones in this sample may be carry-over from other donors' samples. The CDR3 protein is CASSFAGNQPQHF.